A selection of T cell receptor beta chains follows, all from one sample in a study of CD8 T cells in ankylosing spondylitis. TCRdb re-derived calls from the 5' RACE reads in MiXCR, one entry per CDR3 protein. The sample carries under 300,000 distinct CDR3 sequences, roughly 10% recorded once. Source material: blood, either unsorted or a sorted T cell fraction (not recorded which). The source is a male donor with ankylosing spondylitis or in good health (not recorded which). Both conserved end residues are part of each CDR3. Fields, in order: J gene, clone size, V gene, D gene, CDR3 DNA, CDR3 protein. The D gene is left open where the match is weak. Expanded clones are given a class, and other clones once, few, many or no size at all.

TRBJ1-5 many TRBV24-1 NA TGTGCCACCAGTGGGGGGGCCGGGCAGCCCCAGCATTTT CATSGGAGQPQHF
TRBJ2-2 many TRBV10-3 TRBD1 TGTGCCATCAGGGACAGGGGAGGCACCGGGGAGCTGTTTTTT CAIRDRGGTGELFF
TRBJ1-1 many TRBV20-1 NA TGCAGTGCTGGCTTAGGGGTAAACACTGAAGCTTTCTTT CSAGLGVNTEAFF
TRBJ1-1 many TRBV6-2/TRBV6-3 TRBD1 TGTGCCAGCACTTTCAGGGGGCTTCAGATGAACACTGAAGCTTTCTTT CASTFRGLQMNTEAFF
TRBJ2-5 many TRBV25-1 NA TGTGCCAGCAGTGGCCGCGAGACCCAGTACTTC CASSGRETQYF
TRBJ2-1 NA TRBV6-9 NA TGTGCCAGCACCTTCCTATGGGGGCACAGGCGACAATCCGTCTACAATGAGCAGTTCTTC CASTFLWGHRRQSVYNEQFF
TRBJ2-7 many TRBV5-1 NA TGCGCCAGCAGCTTGGGGCAAATCGACGAGCAGTACTTC CASSLGQIDEQYF
TRBJ2-7 NA TRBV18 NA TGTGCCAGCTCACGGACTGACACTTTTCCCTACGAGCAGTACTTC CASSRTDTFPYEQYF
TRBJ1-1 few TRBV20-1 NA TGCAGTGCTAGAGATGGCCCCGGGAGAGGGACTGAAGCTTTCTTT CSARDGPGRGTEAFF
TRBJ2-3 many TRBV20-1 NA TGCAGTGCCAGAAGGGGGGGAGGAAGCACAGATACGCAGTATTTT CSARRGGGSTDTQYF
TRBJ1-5 many TRBV7-9 NA TGTGCCAGCAGCTTAGGTTACACTGGCAATCAGCCCCAGCATTTT CASSLGYTGNQPQHF
TRBJ1-1 many TRBV10-3 NA TGTGCCATCAGTCGGAGGGGCAAATGGGACACTGAAGCTTTCTTT CAISRRGKWDTEAFF
TRBJ1-1 many TRBV20-1 NA TGCAGTGCTCGGGGACCTGTTCCGAACACTGAAGCTTTCTTT CSARGPVPNTEAFF
TRBJ2-3 few TRBV7-6 TRBD2 TGTGCCAGCAGCTTAGCGCCGAGCGGGGGGGCCGGCACAGATACGCAGTATTTT CASSLAPSGGAGTDTQYF
TRBJ2-3 NA TRBV6-1 NA TGTGCCAGCAGTGAAATGGTAAAAGGAGGTACGCAGTATTTT CASSEMVKGGTQYF
TRBJ2-1 many TRBV19 NA TGTGCCAGTAGTATAATCCTGCAGGGCAACAATGAGCAGTTCTTC CASSIILQGNNEQFF
TRBJ2-3 many TRBV6-5 TRBD2 TGTGCCAGCAGTACTAGCGGGTCCGGAGCTACGCAGTATTTT CASSTSGSGATQYF
TRBJ1-2 many TRBV19 NA TGTGCCAGTAGTGTTCAGGGGACTGGCTACACCTTC CASSVQGTGYTF
TRBJ2-1 many TRBV6-5 NA TGTGCCAGCAGTTACTCAGTCGACCAGAACAATGAGCAGTTCTTC CASSYSVDQNNEQFF
TRBJ1-5 few TRBV11-2 NA TGTGCCAGCAGCTTAGTAGCTGGGAAAGGAAATGACAATCAGCCCCAGCATTTT CASSLVAGKGNDNQPQHF
TRBJ1-1 many TRBV12-3/TRBV12-4 NA TGTGCCAGCAGTTTAGGAAGCGACACTGAAGCTTTCTTT CASSLGSDTEAFF
TRBJ1-2 many TRBV12-2 NA TGTGCAAGTCGCTTACCCGAGACAGGACGTTATGGCTACACCTTC CASRLPETGRYGYTF
TRBJ2-3 many TRBV7-2 NA TGTGCCAGCAGCTTAGCACTACCCACAGATACGCAGTATTTT CASSLALPTDTQYF
TRBJ1-1 many TRBV20-1 NA TGCAGTGCTAGAGCCCTCCAGGGTTGGCCTGAAGCTTTCTTT CSARALQGWPEAFF
TRBJ2-3 many TRBV6-2/TRBV6-3 NA TGTGCCAGCAGTCCCCTCGGGGTGCTTAGCACAGATACGCAGTATTTT CASSPLGVLSTDTQYF
TRBJ1-4 many TRBV18 NA TGTGCCAGCTCACCACGCTTGGATAATGAAAAACTGTTTTTT CASSPRLDNEKLFF
TRBJ1-1 NA TRBV5-1 NA TGCACCAGCAGCTTGGGGGGTGAGGGTGAAGCTTTCTTT CTSSLGGEGEAFF
TRBJ2-7 few TRBV10-3 TRBD2 TGTGCCATCAGCCCGACTGGCGGGGGGGCTTCGGATGAGCAGTACTTC CAISPTGGGASDEQYF
TRBJ2-1 many TRBV7-9 NA TGTGCCAGCACCCCTCGGCGAGGCCAGTACAATGAGCAGTTCTTC CASTPRRGQYNEQFF
TRBJ1-1 many TRBV3-1 NA TGTGCCAGCAGCCAAGAATTTGCGGAGAGTACAGAAGCTTTCTTT CASSQEFAESTEAFF
TRBJ1-1 many TRBV4-1 NA TGCGCCAGCAGCCAAGATCAACCAGGGCCTCGGAGGGCTTTCTTT CASSQDQPGPRRAFF
TRBJ1-5 many TRBV6-2/TRBV6-3 TRBD1 TGTGCCAGCAGCCCCCGGGACAGGGGGCTTGGCAATCAGCCCCAGCATTTT CASSPRDRGLGNQPQHF
TRBJ2-7 many TRBV2 TRBD2 TGTGCCAGCAGTGGAGCCCCCCGGGGGGCCTACGAGCAGTACTTC CASSGAPRGAYEQYF
TRBJ2-2 NA TRBV19 TRBD2 TGTGCCAGTAGTAGGCTAGCGGGAGTCACCGGGGAGCTGTTTTTT CASSRLAGVTGELFF
TRBJ2-2 many TRBV5-1 NA TGCGCCAGCAGCTTGGAAACAGGGACCGGGGAGCTGTTTTTT CASSLETGTGELFF
TRBJ2-7 many TRBV3-1 TRBD2 TGTGCCAGCAGCTACGGACTAGCGGGAGGGCCTCCCCACGAGCAGTACTTC CASSYGLAGGPPHEQYF
TRBJ2-1 many TRBV27 TRBD2 TGTGCCAGCAGTCGCACTAGCGATGAGCAGTTCTTC CASSRTSDEQFF
TRBJ1-1 many TRBV6-1 TRBD1 TGTGCCAGCAGTGTCCGCACAGGGGACACCTTGGCTTTCTTT CASSVRTGDTLAFF
TRBJ1-3 many TRBV7-2 NA TGTGCCAGCAGCAATAGTTGGGGCCCACGAGACACCATATATTTT CASSNSWGPRDTIYF
TRBJ2-7 NA TRBV7-2 TRBD1 TGTGCCAGCAGCCCGGGGACAGTATTCTCCTACGAGCAGTACTTC CASSPGTVFSYEQYF
TRBJ2-2 NA TRBV18 NA TGTGCCAGCTCTCCCAGGGAGACCGGGGAGCTGTTTTTT CASSPRETGELFF
TRBJ1-1 many TRBV5-1 NA TGCGCCAGCAGTCGGGGGGACATGAACACTGAAGCTTTCTTT CASSRGDMNTEAFF
TRBJ2-3 many TRBV7-8 NA TGTGCCAGCAGCCCCGAATCAGATACGCAGTATTTT CASSPESDTQYF